The 22 T cell receptor beta chains below all came from one sample that was sequenced in a study of T cell responses to AZD1222 COVID-19 vaccine. Libraries were prepared by immunoSEQ multiplex PCR; TCRdb keeps only in-frame clonotypes and omits some of them. Of some 95,000 clones listed, roughly 89% are singletons. Sequencing was performed on peripheral blood, taken on day 0 of MenACWY control vaccination. These receptors all come from an adult in good health.

With respect to this clone: One end of the junction varies from germline; a read error may be responsible. This rearrangement joins TRBV11-3 to TRBJ1-5; TRBD1 is a possible D gene (6 bases). This CDR3 has 16 residues. Germline CDR1 SGHNT, CDR2 YENEEA. In DNA form, the CDR3 reads TGTGACAGCAGCTTAAAGGGGGTTAGAGACAATCAGCCCCAGCATTTT. Its protein is CDSSLKGVRDNQPQHF.

This clone turned up a few times. This specimen includes other DNA sequences encoding the same CDR3. The chain has TRBV12-3 or TRBV12-4 and TRBJ2-7; TRBD2 agrees at 7 bases. V lost 5 bases to trimming and J lost 4 bases; unmatched junction nucleotides: 2. This CDR3 has 12 residues. The CDR3 coding sequence is TGTGCCAGCAGTCCGGGGGGTTACGAGCAGTACTTC. This encodes CASSPGGYEQYF.

CDR3 amino acids: CASSLVGGAGWFF. The DNA of the CDR3 is TGTGCCAGCAGCTTAGTCGGGGGGGCCGGGTGGTTCTTC. V is TRBV7-8 and J is TRBJ2-1, with 8 bases aligning to TRBD2. This CDR3 is 13 amino acids long. Germline-derived CDR1 and CDR2 are SGHVS and FQNEAQ. With V trimmed by 1 base and J by 15 bases, 8 bases remained unmatched. Drawing the rest from reference TRBV7-8 and TRBJ2-1, the complete variable domain is GAGVSQSPRYKVAKRGQDVALRCDPISGHVSLFWYQQALGQGPEFLTYFQNEAQLDKSGLPSDRFFAERPEGSVSTLKIQRTQQEDSAVYLCASSLVGGAGWFFGPGTRLTVL.

This clone was detected once. The chain has TRBV27 and TRBJ2-1; D remains unclear. Per the germline V gene, CDR1 is MNHEY and CDR2 is SMNVEV (reference sequence). The length of the CDR3 is 11 residues. The V gene lost 5 bases and the J gene lost 2 bases, with 1 base spanning the gap. CDR3 in DNA: TGTGCCAGCAGTGCCTACAATGAGCAGTTCTTC. It specifies CASSAYNEQFF.

The chain uses TRBV6-5 and TRBJ1-2; maybe TRBD1 (5 bases). The CDR3 length is 13 residues. Germline CDR1 is MNHEY and CDR2 is SVGAGI. Trimming took 2 bases from V and 7 from J, leaving 11 bases between them. The CDR3 DNA reads TGTGCCAGCAGTTACCCAGGGTTGAGTGGCTACACCTTC. Its translation is CASSYPGLSGYTF.

The chain combines TRBV6-5 with TRBJ1-6; TRBD1 matches 7 bases. CDR1 is MNHEY and CDR2 is SVGAGI in the germline V gene. V gave up 5 bases and J gave up 7 bases; unmatched junction bases: 5. There are 14 residues in the CDR3. The CDR3 reads CASSPGQPNSPLHF. The CDR3 DNA reads TGTGCCAGCAGTCCGGGACAGCCCAATTCACCCCTCCACTTT.

The genes are TRBV18 and TRBJ1-5, with D possibly TRBD1 on 5 matching bases. Trimming pared 5 bases from V and 2 bases from J, leaving 10 bases between. The CDR3 runs to 14 residues. Germline CDR1 is KGHSH and CDR2 is LQKENI. The CDR3 region has the DNA TGTGCCAGCTCAATAGGGGCCGGCAATCAGCCCCAGCATTTT. Encoded protein: CASSIGAGNQPQHF. Full variable domain (remainder filled in from reference TRBV18 and TRBJ1-5): NAGVMQNPRHLVRRRGQEARLRCSPMKGHSHVYWYRQLPEEGLKFMVYLQKENIIDESGMPKERFSAEFPKEGPSILRIQQVVRGDSAAYFCASSIGAGNQPQHFGDGTRLSIL.

The chain uses TRBV7-9 and TRBJ1-4; D unresolved. Germline assignment: CDR1 SEHNR and CDR2 FQNEAQ (reference sequence). The CDR3 length is 13 residues. The ends were cut back, 8 bases at V and 3 bases at J, with 10 bases in the middle. CDR3 residues: CASRGWANEKLFF. CDR3 DNA: TGTGCCAGCCGCGGCTGGGCTAATGAAAAACTGTTTTTT.

The chain joins TRBV27 to TRBJ2-7; D may be TRBD2 (6 bases). CDR1 is MNHEY, CDR2 SMNVEV, per germline (reference sequence). The CDR3 loop spans 16 amino acids. The V gene lost 5 bases and the J gene lost 0 bases, with 17 bases spanning the gap. DNA for the CDR3: TGTGCCAGCAGTCCAATAGCGGTCCCGAGCTCCTACGAGCAGTACTTC. As protein: CASSPIAVPSSYEQYF.

The CDR3 loop reads CASSLILTGDYGYTF. Written as DNA, the CDR3 is TGTGCCAGCAGCTTGATTCTGACAGGGGACTATGGCTACACCTTC. The genes are TRBV5-6 and TRBJ1-2; 8 bases match TRBD1. The CDR3 extends over 15 amino acids. Per the germline V gene, CDR1 is SGHDT and CDR2 is YYEEEE. The J segment lost 3 bases and the V segment lost 1 base, leaving 5 bases of the junction unmatched.

The rearrangement joins TRBV27 to TRBJ2-7, with 9 nucleotides matching TRBD1. J gave up 6 bases and V 8 bases, and 8 bases lay outside the gene matches. This CDR3 region has 13 residues. Per the germline V gene, CDR1 is MNHEY and CDR2 is SMNVEV (reference sequence). DNA of the CDR3: TGTGCCAGCGCTGAACAGGGGGCCGGCGAGCAGTACTTC. This codes for CASAEQGAGEQYF.

The chain combines TRBV7-9 with TRBJ2-5; 7 nucleotides align to TRBD2. There are 14 residues in the CDR3. V lost 4 bases and J lost 3; bases outside the gene matches: 5. The V gene's germline CDR1 is SEHNR and CDR2 FQNEAQ (reference sequence). CDR3: CASSSSGGKETQYF. CDR3 nucleotide sequence: TGTGCCAGCAGCTCCTCCGGGGGGAAAGAGACCCAGTACTTC.

This sequence joins TRBV2 and TRBJ2-3, with TRBD2 identical over 10 bases. The CDR3 is 18 residues long. The trim removed 8 bases at V and 0 bases at J, leaving 14 bases unmatched. Germline CDR1 and CDR2: SNHLY and FYNNEI. The CDR3 spells CASSRLAGASTSTDTQYF. The DNA of the CDR3 is TGTGCCAGCTCTAGGCTAGCGGGGGCTTCCACTAGCACAGATACGCAGTATTTT.

This sequence joins TRBV19 and TRBJ2-5; the match to TRBD1 covers 8 bases. V dropped 3 bases and J dropped 5; count of bases not matched to a gene: 5. This CDR3 spans 14 amino acids. Germline V gene sequence: CDR1 LNHDA, CDR2 SQIVND (reference sequence). The DNA of the CDR3 is TGTGCCAGTAGTATGGGACAGGCCCGGGAGACCCAGTACTTC. Translation: CASSMGQARETQYF. The full variable domain, completed using reference TRBV19 and TRBJ2-5, is DGGITQSPKYLFRKEGQNVTLSCEQNLNHDAMYWYRQDPGQGLRLIYYSQIVNDFQKGDIAEGYSVSREKKESFPLTVTSAQKNPTAFYLCASSMGQARETQYFGPGTRLLVL.

In this sample, this clone turned up once. The gene calls are TRBV4-3 and TRBJ1-6; the D is unclear. Germline lookup yields CDR1 LGHNA and CDR2 YSLEER. This CDR3 is built from 15 residues. V was pared by 0 bases and J by 8 bases, with 11 bases between. CDR3 residues: CASSQDLISYSPLHF. CDR3 coding DNA: TGCGCCAGCAGCCAAGATCTGATTTCATATTCACCCCTCCACTTT.

The sample holds one count of this clone. The rearrangement joins TRBV7-2 to TRBJ2-3; no clear D. This CDR3 has 14 residues. CDR1 is SGHTA and CDR2 is FQGNSA in the germline V gene. Trimming took off 2 bases at V and 4 bases at J, with 10 bases between the two ends. The CDR3 region has the DNA TGTGCCAGCAGCTTAATTTCGGTAGCAGATACGCAGTATTTT. Its protein is CASSLISVADTQYF.

The chain couples TRBV19 to TRBJ2-1, with D possibly being TRBD2 (7 bases). V was cut by 0 bases and J by 8 bases, with 14 bases left in between. Germline V CDR1 and CDR2: LNHDA, SQIVND (reference sequence). There are 15 residues in the CDR3. This CDR3 is CASSIEGGPSDEQFF. CDR3 nucleotide sequence: TGTGCCAGTAGTATAGAGGGGGGGCCATCCGATGAGCAGTTCTTC.

The chain has TRBV7-9 and TRBJ2-2; D possibly corresponds to TRBD1 (5 bases). The V gene lost 1 base and the J gene lost 0 bases, with 9 bases spanning the gap. CDR3 size: 16 residues. Looked up from germline, CDR1 is SEHNR and CDR2 is FQNEAQ (reference sequence). The CDR3 region has the DNA TGTGCCAGCAGCTTAGTGTCAGGGTCGAACACCGGGGAGCTGTTTTTT. Translation: CASSLVSGSNTGELFF.

The CDR3 DNA reads TGTGCCAGCAGGACATCCGGGACAGGGGCGAGGCAGCCCCAGCATTTT. Translation gives CASRTSGTGARQPQHF. The genes are TRBV2 and TRBJ1-5; 10 positions match TRBD1. Trimming cost V 6 bases and J 7 bases; bases outside gene matches: 12. The CDR3 length is 16 residues. CDR1 and CDR2 from the germline V gene are SNHLY and FYNNEI.

This rearrangement joins TRBV4-3 to TRBJ2-1, with 10 bases matching TRBD1. Losses at the gene ends were 2 bases for V and 8 bases for J; bases not matched to a gene: 6. Germline V lookup: CDR1 LGHNA, CDR2 YSLEER. The CDR3 is made up of 15 amino acids. The CDR3 DNA sequence: TGCGCCAGCAGCCAACGTGGGGGGACAGGGGATGAGCAGTTCTTC. The encoded protein is CASSQRGGTGDEQFF.

The chain links TRBV18 to TRBJ2-3; 7 bases align to TRBD1. This CDR3 is built from 15 residues. V shed 0 bases and J 1 base; nucleotides not matched to a gene: 1. Germline values: CDR1 KGHSH, CDR2 LQKENI. The DNA of the CDR3 is TGTGCCAGCTCACCACCACAGGGGCGCACAGATACGCAGTATTTT. Amino acid sequence: CASSPPQGRTDTQYF.

This clone was counted between two and nine times. The chain joins TRBV4-1 to TRBJ2-6, with TRBD1 matching over 8 bases. Germline loops: CDR1 MGHRA, CDR2 YSYEKL. The V gene end was trimmed by 4 bases and the J gene end by 1 base; junction bases not matched to a gene: 6. The CDR3 sequence is 17 residues long. In DNA, the CDR3 is TGCGCCAGCAGCCCTGGACAGGGCTTTTCTGGGGCCAACGTCCTGACTTTC. Translated, it gives CASSPGQGFSGANVLTF.